This TCR beta chain comes out of a study of graft-versus-host responses after intestinal transplantation. Overall study context: Recipients were given multivisceral, liver-intestinal, or isolated intestinal transplants. Every recipient underwent anti-thymocyte globulin induction, then tacrolimus and steroids for around three years.

On this clone itself: Antigen: not known.

Findings and limits, study-wide: GvH clones detected in recipient marrow included some appearing first in ileum or blood. Early post-transplant declines in HvG were associated with peak levels of circulating GvH clones.

The trim removed 0 bases at V and 4 bases at J, leaving 6 bases unmatched. The CDR3 length is 17 residues. Produced via immunoSEQ multiplex PCR; TCRdb's table is partial and in-frame only. The sample contains more than 90,000 clones, around 90% of which appear only once. The clonotype comes from a human donor who was the organ donor for an intestinal transplant. V gene TRBV23-1 combines with J gene TRBJ1-5; TRBD1 matches at 10 bases. TRBV23-1 is annotated as an ORF whose role is uncertain. The material was unstimulated CD4+ T cells sorted from spleen or lymph node cells, obtained before transplant. For the CDR3, the DNA is TGCGCCAGCAGTCAATCCCCAAGGACAGGGGGGAATCAGCCCCAGCATTTT. This translates into CASSQSPRTGGNQPQHF.